Listed below are T cell receptor beta chains from one sample, sequenced in a study of blood T cell repertoires in COVID-19. Measured with immunoSEQ multiplex PCR; TCRdb has only the in-frame clones, and not every one. The table lists 200,000 to 250,000 clones, roughly 90% of them singletons. The sequenced sample consisted of peripheral blood. These receptors were collected from an older woman with acute or convalescent COVID-19. The CDR3 runs from the conserved cysteine through the conserved F or W. The D gene is left open where the match is weak. Clone size is given for some rows only: seen once, a few or many times, or a class if the clone is expanded.

size | J | V | D | length | DNA | CDR3
. | TRBJ1-1 | TRBV5-1 | TRBD1 | 15 | TGCGCCAGCAGCTTGGGAGACAGGGGGCTTACTGAAGCTTTCTTT | CASSLGDRGLTEAFF
once | TRBJ2-7 | TRBV2 | TRBD2 | 16 | TGTGCCAGCAGTGATGTCGGGACTAGCGGAACCTACGAGCAGTACTTC | CASSDVGTSGTYEQYF
. | TRBJ1-2 | TRBV5-1 | . | 16 | TGCGCCAGCAGCCCAGGAAGTGGTGACACCAACTATGGCTACACCTTC | CASSPGSGDTNYGYTF
. | TRBJ2-5 | TRBV11-1 | . | 16 | TGTGCCAGCAGCTTAAGCGAAGGGGGAGGGCAAGAGACCCAGTACTTC | CASSLSEGGGQETQYF
. | TRBJ2-7 | TRBV12-3/TRBV12-4 | . | 13 | TGTGCCAGCGTGAAGGGGGGGACCTACGAGCAGTACTTC | CASVKGGTYEQYF
. | TRBJ1-5 | TRBV3-1/TRBV3-2 | TRBD1 | 14 | TGTGCCAGCAGCTATCGGACAGGGGGCCAGCCCCAGCATTTT | CASSYRTGGQPQHF
. | TRBJ1-5 | TRBV27 | . | 14 | TGTGCCAGCAGTTTGCGGGACGGGGTGCAGCCCCAGCATTTT | CASSLRDGVQPQHF
. | TRBJ1-1 | TRBV6-5 | TRBD1 | 14 | TGTGCCAGCAGCGAGGACAGGGTGAACACTGAAGCTTTCTTT | CASSEDRVNTEAFF
. | TRBJ1-2 | TRBV5-1 | . | 14 | TGCGCCAGCAGCTTGGATCTCATAGCGGGGGGCTACACCTTC | CASSLDLIAGGYTF
. | TRBJ2-4 | TRBV30 | . | 15 | TGTGCCTGGAGTCTACGAGGGGGAACCAAAAACATTCAGTACTTC | CAWSLRGGTKNIQYF
. | TRBJ2-3 | TRBV24-1 | TRBD1 | 15 | TGTGCCACCAGTGACCCCAGGGGGCCCACAGATACGCAGTATTTT | CATSDPRGPTDTQYF
. | TRBJ1-4 | TRBV27 | . | 16 | TGTGCCAGCAGGGGGGGTTGGTCCTCAACTAATGAAAAACTGTTTTTT | CASRGGWSSTNEKLFF
few | TRBJ1-3 | TRBV15 | TRBD1 | 16 | TGTGCCACCAGAGGGGGAACAGGGGAGTCTGGAAACACCATATATTTT | CATRGGTGESGNTIYF
once | TRBJ2-7 | TRBV6-5 | . | 14 | TGTGCCAGCAGTTACCGGCAGGGCGGCTACGAGCAGTACTTC | CASSYRQGGYEQYF
. | TRBJ1-1 | TRBV18 | . | 15 | TGTGCCAGCTCACCCGACAGCTCCATGAACACTGAAGCTTTCTTT | CASSPDSSMNTEAFF
. | TRBJ1-6 | TRBV7-2 | TRBD1 | 13 | TGTGCCAGCAGCCCCCAACGACAGGGGCCCCTCCACTTT | CASSPQRQGPLHF
. | TRBJ2-5 | TRBV11-2 | . | 12 | TGTGCCAGCAGTTCCGGGAGAAAGACCCAGTACTTC | CASSSGRKTQYF
. | TRBJ1-6 | TRBV5-5 | TRBD1 | 14 | TGTGCCAGCAGCTCGGACAGGGGGAATTCACCCCTCCACTTT | CASSSDRGNSPLHF
. | TRBJ1-3 | TRBV6-9 | TRBD1 | 16 | TGTGCCAGCAGGAAAAGAACAGGGGCCCCTGGAAACACCATATATTTT | CASRKRTGAPGNTIYF
. | TRBJ1-1 | TRBV5-1 | . | 17 | TGCGCCAGCAGCGCAAGCCCCGGACAGCGATCGAACACTGAAGCTTTCTTT | CASSASPGQRSNTEAFF
. | TRBJ1-2 | TRBV7-3 | TRBD1 | 13 | TGTGCCAGCAGCTCCACAGGGGGCTATGGCTACACCTTC | CASSSTGGYGYTF
few | TRBJ1-6 | TRBV19 | TRBD1 | 14 | TGTGCCAGTAGGGTGGCAGGGGGCAATTCACCCCTCCACTTT | CASRVAGGNSPLHF
. | TRBJ2-5 | TRBV6-2/TRBV6-3 | TRBD2 | 17 | TGTGCCAGCAGTCAACGGGGTGGGACTAGCGGGAAAGAGACCCAGTACTTC | CASSQRGGTSGKETQYF
. | TRBJ2-6 | TRBV18 | . | 17 | TGTGCCAGCTCACCGGTCCGGGAAAGCTCTGGGGCCAACGTCCTGACTTTC | CASSPVRESSGANVLTF
once | TRBJ1-6 | TRBV6-5 | TRBD1 | 14 | TGTGCCAGCAGCGATACAGGGGCCAATTCACCCCTCCACTTT | CASSDTGANSPLHF
. | TRBJ2-5 | TRBV7-9 | . | 14 | TGTGCCAGCAGCTCTTCGGGATATCAAGAGACCCAGTACTTC | CASSSSGYQETQYF
. | TRBJ2-7 | TRBV5-6 | TRBD1 | 16 | TGTGCCAGCAGCTCGTCTTTGGCAGGGGGCATTTACGAGCAGTACTTC | CASSSSLAGGIYEQYF
. | TRBJ2-1 | TRBV9 | TRBD1 | 14 | TGTGCCAGCAGCGGACGACAGGGGGCGGATGAGCAGTTCTTC | CASSGRQGADEQFF
. | TRBJ2-2 | TRBV2 | . | 14 | TGTGCCAGCAGGTGGCAGGGGAGCACCGGGGAGCTGTTTTTT | CASRWQGSTGELFF
. | TRBJ2-5 | TRBV11-2 | . | 14 | TGTGCCAGCAGCTTACAGGGATACCAAGAGACCCAGTACTTC | CASSLQGYQETQYF
. | TRBJ2-3 | TRBV4-2 | TRBD2 | 17 | TGTGCCAGCAGCCAAGAAGGAAGCGGGGGTCTCACAGATACGCAGTATTTT | CASSQEGSGGLTDTQYF
. | TRBJ1-2 | TRBV12-1 | . | 11 | TGTGCCAGCAGTTATCCCTATGGCTACACCTTC | CASSYPYGYTF
. | TRBJ2-1 | TRBV7-9 | . | 15 | TGTGCCAGCATCGACTGGCCGGCCCCTTACAATGAGCAGTTCTTC | CASIDWPAPYNEQFF
. | TRBJ2-1 | TRBV5-8 | TRBD1 | 13 | TGTGCCAGCAGCTCCGACAGGGTCCATGAGCAGTTCTTC | CASSSDRVHEQFF
. | TRBJ2-1 | TRBV7-3 | . | 15 | TGTGCCAGCAGCTTAACTCCCGGCTCCTACAATGAGCAGTTCTTC | CASSLTPGSYNEQFF
. | TRBJ1-2 | TRBV16 | . | 14 | TGTGCCAGCAGCCAAGGGGCCCCCGTACGTGGCTACACCTTC | CASSQGAPVRGYTF
. | TRBJ1-2 | TRBV19 | . | 14 | TGTGCCAGTAGTATAGACGGCAGGATCTATGGCTACACCTTC | CASSIDGRIYGYTF
. | TRBJ1-4 | TRBV30 | . | 13 | TGTGCCTGGATGGGGCAGGGATTCTCAAAACTGTTTTTT | CAWMGQGFSKLFF
. | TRBJ1-1 | TRBV18 | . | 16 | TGTGCCAGCTCAACCTCCAGACAGCCGATAAACACTGAAGCTTTCTTT | CASSTSRQPINTEAFF
. | TRBJ2-7 | TRBV2 | . | 12 | TGTGCCAGCACAGGGTGGTTTGACGAGCAGTACTTC | CASTGWFDEQYF
few | TRBJ1-6 | TRBV6-6 | TRBD1 | 13 | TGTGCCAGCAGTCGGGACAGCTATTCACCCCTCCACTTT | CASSRDSYSPLHF